Below, 28 T cell receptor beta chains from the same sample are listed, as sequenced in a study of cytomegalovirus exposure and HLA in healthy donors. Primers: 60 Vbeta forward and 13 Jbeta reverse. Repertoires were generated with immunoSEQ multiplex PCR, while TCRdb's copy carries only in-frame clones and drops some. The sample holds about 200,000 clones, around 80% seen once. Material: PBMCs. The receptors shown here come from a man aged 35 to 55 in good health and CMV-seronegative.

The genes are TRBV5-1 and TRBJ2-1; 12 nucleotides agree with TRBD2. V shed 4 bases, J shed 4 bases, and the junction held 6 bases outside the gene matches. CDR3 length equals 16 residues. CDR1 and CDR2 (germline): SGHRS, YFSETQ. In DNA, the CDR3 is TGCGCCAGCAGCGCCGTGACTAGCGGGAGTTACAATGAGCAGTTCTTC. As protein: CASSAVTSGSYNEQFF.

This chain joins TRBV9 and TRBJ1-2; 7 nucleotides agree with TRBD1. The CDR3 runs to 15 residues. Germline CDR1 SGDLS, CDR2 YYNGEE. Trimming at V came to 4 bases and at J to 2 bases, leaving 8 bases not matched to a gene. This CDR3 is CASSPSGTANYGYTF. CDR3 DNA sequence: TGTGCCAGCAGCCCTTCAGGGACAGCAAACTATGGCTACACCTTC.

V is TRBV10-3 and J is TRBJ1-1; 8 bases are shared with TRBD1. Germline CDR1 ENHRY, CDR2 SYGVKD. This CDR3 contains 15 residues. The V and J ends lost 10 bases and 1 base, in that order; junction bases with no gene match: 11. Here the CDR3 reads CATHTGGRGNTEAFF. CDR3 sequence (DNA): TGTGCCACTCATACAGGGGGAAGGGGGAACACTGAAGCTTTCTTT.

The rearrangement links TRBV7-2 to TRBJ1-6, with D hard to call. V lost 2 bases and J 8 bases, leaving 10 bases between the germline ends. The V gene's germline CDR1 is SGHTA and CDR2 FQGNSA. The CDR3 is 14 residues long. The CDR3 protein is CASSLMRADSPLHF. CDR3 DNA: TGTGCCAGCAGCTTAATGCGGGCGGATTCACCCCTCCACTTT.

There are a few counts of this clone. This chain links TRBV5-3 with TRBJ2-2; 8 positions agree with TRBD1. TRBV5-3 is an open reading frame, and its role is uncertain. The length of the CDR3 is 22 residues. Trimming removed 7 bases from V and 0 bases from J; junction bases left unmatched: 26. CDR3 sequence: CARGKGQGGNTSGPTNTGELFF. The DNA of the CDR3 is TGTGCCAGAGGAAAAGGACAGGGTGGGAATACGAGCGGGCCAACGAACACCGGGGAGCTGTTTTTT.

The gene calls are TRBV4-1 and TRBJ2-1; a possible D gene is TRBD1 (5 bases). Between the trimmed V and J ends, which lost 0 bases and 1 base, there was a span of 16 bases. Germline values: CDR1 MGHRA, CDR2 YSYEKL. This CDR3 contains 18 residues. CDR3 sequence reads: CASSQEARGRSSYNEQFF. The CDR3 coding sequence is TGCGCCAGCAGCCAAGAGGCTAGGGGCCGAAGTTCCTACAATGAGCAGTTCTTC.

The chain employs TRBV18 and TRBJ1-6, with a weak D call TRBD1 (6 bases). Trimming removed 2 bases at V and 8 bases at J, with 10 bases between. The CDR3 runs to 14 residues. Germline V gene lookup returns CDR1 KGHSH and CDR2 LQKENI. The CDR3 bases are TGTGCCAGCTCACCAAAGGGGGATCATTCACCCCTCCACTTT. Its protein is CASSPKGDHSPLHF.

The chain employs TRBV6-6 and TRBJ2-7; 12 bases fit TRBD2. V lost 5 bases, J lost 4 bases, and 6 bases stayed unmatched. CDR1 is MNHNY and CDR2 is SVGAGI in the germline V gene (reference sequence). The length of the CDR3 is 15 residues. Here the CDR3 reads CASSTRLAGVYEQYF. The CDR3 DNA is TGTGCCAGCAGTACCCGACTAGCGGGAGTTTACGAGCAGTACTTC.

This clone turned up a few times. CDR3 protein: CASGLDRDAYEQYF. CDR3 in DNA: TGTGCCAGCGGATTAGACAGGGACGCCTACGAGCAGTACTTC. The V and J genes are TRBV6-5 and TRBJ2-7, with 7 nucleotides matching TRBD1. This CDR3 is 14 amino acids long. The junction had 9 bases not matched to a gene; V was cut back by 8 bases and J by 2 bases. In germline, CDR1 is MNHEY, CDR2 SVGAGI.

This rearrangement joins TRBV6-5 to TRBJ2-1; 12 bases are shared with TRBD1. The CDR3 length is 16 residues. V dropped 0 bases and J dropped 7; count of bases not matched to a gene: 4. Germline V gene lookup returns CDR1 MNHEY and CDR2 SVGAGI. This CDR3 reads CASSYSGQGARNEQFF. The CDR3 nucleotides are TGTGCCAGCAGTTACTCGGGACAGGGGGCGAGGAATGAGCAGTTCTTC.

The chain is built from TRBV27 and TRBJ2-7; TRBD2 might be the D (5 bases). CDR1 and CDR2 (germline): MNHEY, SMNVEV (reference sequence). V was cut by 3 bases and J by 2 bases, with 11 bases left in between. CDR3 length: 14 residues. The chain's CDR3 is CASSFGVAPYEQYF. CDR3 coding DNA: TGTGCCAGCAGTTTCGGGGTAGCGCCCTACGAGCAGTACTTC.

The rearrangement links TRBV7-8 to TRBJ1-1; D gene ambiguous. The CDR3 is 19 residues long. Germline V CDR1 and CDR2: SGHVS, FQNEAQ. V shed 3 bases and J shed 8 bases, with 31 bases lying between them. CDR3 DNA: TGTGCCAGCAGCTTTTTCTACCCTGCTTCTACGGGGTCCGGTGTGGAAGCTTTCTTT. It codes for CASSFFYPASTGSGVEAFF.

The V and J genes are TRBV25-1 and TRBJ2-3; 7 nucleotides line up with TRBD1. The CDR3 totals 18 residues. Germline CDR1 reads MGHDK; CDR2 reads SYGVNS. J was trimmed by 4 bases and V by 1 base; bases with no gene match: 14. CDR3 sequence reads: CASSELTGSPINPDTQYF. The CDR3, as DNA: TGTGCCAGCAGTGAATTGACAGGGTCACCAATTAACCCAGATACGCAGTATTTT.

Many counts were recorded for this clone. The chain couples TRBV7-2 to TRBJ1-6; D call uncertain. CDR3 size: 15 residues. V gave up 2 bases and J gave up 8 bases, with 13 bases separating them. Per the germline V gene, CDR1 is SGHTA and CDR2 is FQGNSA. CDR3 sequence (DNA): TGTGCCAGCAGCTTACGGAGTTCCAGTGATTCACCCCTCCACTTT. Translating gives CASSLRSSSDSPLHF.

The chain employs TRBV5-5 and TRBJ1-2, with TRBD1 matching 11 bases. The CDR3 sequence is 16 residues long. Germline V gives CDR1 SGHKS, CDR2 YYEKEE (reference sequence). V lost 2 bases to trimming and J lost 4 bases; unmatched junction nucleotides: 7. The CDR3 reads CASSFGQGATLYGYTF. Here the CDR3 DNA reads TGTGCCAGCAGCTTCGGACAGGGGGCGACACTCTATGGCTACACCTTC.

The CDR3 is CASSEQLAEQFF. In DNA form, the CDR3 reads TGTGCCAGCAGTGAACAGTTAGCTGAGCAGTTCTTC. This rearrangement joins TRBV2 to TRBJ2-1; D is uncertain. With 2 bases removed from V and 9 bases from J, the gap between germline ends came to 8 bases. Germline CDR1 is SNHLY and CDR2 is FYNNEI. The CDR3 has 12 residues.

J is TRBJ2-1 and V is TRBV10-3; TRBD2 matches at 12 bases. The CDR3 runs to 16 residues. Germline V gene data show CDR1 as ENHRY and CDR2 as SYGVKD. Losses at the gene ends were 3 bases for V and 2 bases for J; bases not matched to a gene: 2. CDR3 sequence: CAISDSSGRAYNEQFF. CDR3 nucleotides: TGTGCCATCAGTGACTCTAGCGGGAGGGCCTACAATGAGCAGTTCTTC.

The V and J genes are TRBV6-1 and TRBJ1-5; no clear D. CDR3 length: 17 residues. Per germline, CDR1 MNHNS and CDR2 SASEGT. The V end was cut by 1 base, the J end by 0 bases, with 13 bases between. CDR3 sequence reads: CASSEGWRANSNQPQHF. CDR3 in DNA: TGTGCCAGCAGTGAAGGTTGGCGGGCTAATAGCAATCAGCCCCAGCATTTT.

The chain carries TRBV27 and TRBJ1-5; no firm D call. Germline loops: CDR1 MNHEY, CDR2 SMNVEV (reference sequence). The CDR3 spans 14 residues. With 2 bases removed from V and 6 bases from J, the gap between germline ends came to 11 bases. CDR3 sequence reads: CASSLGPAGQPQHF. The CDR3 nucleotides are TGTGCCAGCAGTTTAGGACCGGCGGGTCAGCCCCAGCATTTT.

V usage is TRBV7-2 and J usage is TRBJ2-7; TRBD2 matches at 9 bases. V was clipped by 1 base and J by 4 bases; unmatched bases: 8. Germline loops: CDR1 SGHTA, CDR2 FQGNSA. The CDR3 loop spans 16 amino acids. In DNA, the CDR3 is TGTGCCAGCAGCTTAGTGGTCAGCGGGGGGAATTACGAGCAGTACTTC. It is translated as CASSLVVSGGNYEQYF.

The chain uses TRBV7-2 and TRBJ2-3; no clear D gene. The V end was cut by 4 bases, the J end by 4 bases, with 9 bases between. From germline, CDR1 is SGHTA and CDR2 FQGNSA. The CDR3 is 13 amino acids. The CDR3 DNA reads as TGTGCCAGCAGCTCGTTTTCCGCAGATACGCAGTATTTT. Encoded protein: CASSSFSADTQYF.

The chain has TRBV10-1 and TRBJ1-1; D might be TRBD1 (5 bases). The CDR3 is 18 residues long. Germline V gene data show CDR1 as WNHNN and CDR2 as SYGVQD (reference sequence). V lost 3 bases, J lost 3 bases, and 23 bases lay in between. The DNA of the CDR3 is TGCGCCAGCAGTGAAGGTTTAGGCAGGCGGGGGGAAGACACTGAAGCTTTCTTT. Translation gives CASSEGLGRRGEDTEAFF.

The V gene is TRBV7-2, the J gene TRBJ1-2; D perhaps matches TRBD1 (6 bases). The CDR3 consists of 15 residues. Germline-derived CDR1 and CDR2 are SGHTA and FQGNSA. The V gene lost 2 bases and the J gene lost 4 bases, with 14 bases spanning the gap. CDR3 in DNA: TGTGCCAGCAGCTTATGGATGACAGGCGGCTATGGCTACACCTTC. The encoded protein is CASSLWMTGGYGYTF.

The chain is built from TRBV29-1 and TRBJ1-1, with 10 bases identical to TRBD1. Germline V gene lookup returns CDR1 SQVTM and CDR2 ANQGSEA. The CDR3 spans 15 residues. Unmatched junction bases numbered 5, after V lost 4 bases and J lost 0 bases. The CDR3 DNA sequence: TGCAGCGTTGGGGGACAGGGGTACATGAACACTGAAGCTTTCTTT. Amino acid sequence: CSVGGQGYMNTEAFF.

The V call is TRBV7-8, the J call TRBJ2-7; D is perhaps TRBD2 (6 bases). Germline lookup yields CDR1 SGHVS and CDR2 FQNEAQ. Trimming shortened V by 10 bases and J by 0 bases, and 31 bases separated the two germline ends. The CDR3 is 19 residues long. CDR3 DNA: TGTGCCACCTCCGCCACCAGATTTTTTAGCGGCCAATCCTCCTACGAGCAGTACTTC. It translates to CATSATRFFSGQSSYEQYF.

The chain uses TRBV19 and TRBJ2-1; D is undetermined. V lost 3 bases and J lost 0, with 9 bases in between. Germline loops: CDR1 LNHDA, CDR2 SQIVND (reference sequence). This CDR3 comprises 15 residues. CDR3 nucleotides: TGTGCCAGTAGTATTGGTCTATACTCCTACAATGAGCAGTTCTTC. It is translated as CASSIGLYSYNEQFF.

The V gene is TRBV5-6, the J gene TRBJ1-2; TRBD1 might be the D (6 bases). V was pared by 4 bases and J by 3 bases, with 10 bases between. CDR3 length: 13 amino acids. Per germline, CDR1 SGHDT and CDR2 YYEEEE. DNA of the CDR3: TGTGCCAGCAGCCCAGACAGGTACTATGGCTACACCTTC. Encoded protein: CASSPDRYYGYTF.

In this sample, this clone turned up once. V usage is TRBV7-9 and J usage is TRBJ2-5, with no clear D. The CDR3 is 14 residues long. CDR1 is SEHNR, CDR2 FQNEAQ, per germline (reference sequence). Trimming pared 2 bases from V and 2 bases from J, leaving 9 bases between. DNA of the CDR3: TGTGCCAGCAGCTTACGGTCACCACAAGAGACCCAGTACTTC. Amino acids: CASSLRSPQETQYF.